This T cell receptor beta chain was found in a study of blood T cell repertoires in COVID-19. Study as a whole: Acute and convalescent COVID-19 samples came from the United States, Italy and Spain. Sources were T cells, B-cell-depleted T cells, or PBMCs; the material itself was cDNA or gDNA.

The authors' processing: Researchers report that nucleated cell counts were estimated from reference gene primer amplification. Sequencing used immunoSEQ multiplex PCR; TCRdb keeps in-frame clones, though not all of them. The DNA gave D and trimming, while V, J and clone size come from that table. This sample yields over 150,000 clones, of which more than 75% are seen a single time; roughly 2% belongs to the top ten. From germline, CDR1 is SGHTA and CDR2 FQGNSA. Trimming cost V 5 bases and J 7 bases; bases outside gene matches: 6. The CDR3 length is 14 residues. This clone was observed a single time. This receptor was taken from a man aged 18 to 30 with acute or convalescent COVID-19. The rearrangement joins TRBV7-2 to TRBJ1-5; 9 nucleotides line up with TRBD1. Source material: peripheral blood. The CDR3 nucleotides are TGTGCCAGCAGCCTAGGACAGGGGTGGCAGCCCCAGCATTTT. Its protein product is CASSLGQGWQPQHF.